This T cell receptor beta chain was sequenced for a study of T cells after yellow fever vaccination. TCRdb redid the calling of the 5' RACE reads with MiXCR, one entry per CDR3 protein. Counted here are about 130,000 distinct CDR3 sequences, roughly 6.7% occurring once; the ten biggest clones make up approximately 0.59%. Whole-study results and caveats: There was a possibility that FACS-sorted repertoires contained abundant clonotypes contaminating from the bulk population. The secondary T-cell response peaked on day 5, not day 15, but was weaker.

Germline CDR1 MNHNS, CDR2 SASEGT. This CDR3 has 15 residues. V gave up 1 base and J gave up 5 bases, with 15 bases separating them. This clonotype showed up many times. What it binds is unknown. The sequences come from CD4+ T cells sorted from PBMCs, collected 10 days after the yellow fever booster vaccination. This receptor was taken from a man aged 25 to 45 who received the YFV17D yellow fever vaccine. This chain joins TRBV6-1 and TRBJ2-7, with TRBD1 as a possible D gene (5 bases). This CDR3 reads CASSEVRQRSHEQYF. CDR3 in DNA: TGTGCCAGCAGTGAAGTTAGACAGCGTTCCCACGAGCAGTACTTC.